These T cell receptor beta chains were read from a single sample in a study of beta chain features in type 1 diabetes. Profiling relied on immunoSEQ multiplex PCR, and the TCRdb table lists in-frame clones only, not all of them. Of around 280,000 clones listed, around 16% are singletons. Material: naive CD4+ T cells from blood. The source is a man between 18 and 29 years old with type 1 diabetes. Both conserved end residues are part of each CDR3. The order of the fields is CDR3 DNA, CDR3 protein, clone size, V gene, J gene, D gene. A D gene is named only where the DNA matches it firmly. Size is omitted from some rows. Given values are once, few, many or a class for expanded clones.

TGTGCCAGCAGCTTCATGGGGGGACTTAGCACAGATACGCAGTATTTT	CASSFMGGLSTDTQYF	few	TRBV5-4	TRBJ2-3	NA
TGCGCCAGCAGCTTGGGGCAGGGTGGCGAGCAGTACTTC	CASSLGQGGEQYF	few	TRBV5-1	TRBJ2-7	NA
TGTGCCAGCAGTGAAGATCAGGGCTTTGGGGGCTACACCTTC	CASSEDQGFGGYTF	few	TRBV6-1	TRBJ1-2	NA
TGTGCCAGCAGCTCGGCAGGGACAGGGGGCAGGGAAAAACTGTTTTTT	CASSSAGTGGREKLFF	NA	TRBV7-9	TRBJ1-4	TRBD1
TGTGCCAGCAGAGTCCAGGGGGCTTTGGGTCAGCCCCAGCATTTT	CASRVQGALGQPQHF	NA	TRBV28	TRBJ1-5	TRBD1
TGTGCCAGCAGGAGTGGGAGCGGGAATGCGGGCGGGGAGCTGTTTTTT	CASRSGSGNAGGELFF	few	TRBV6-6	TRBJ2-2	TRBD2
TGTGCCAGCAGCCAGGCCCCCGTCTATGGCTACACCTTC	CASSQAPVYGYTF	NA	TRBV4-2	TRBJ1-2	NA
TGTGCCACCTCCCCGGGAGGGGGCTGGGAGCAGTACTTC	CATSPGGGWEQYF	NA	TRBV6-1	TRBJ2-7	NA
TGTGCCAGCAGTTACGAGACAGGGCACTACGAGCAGTACTTC	CASSYETGHYEQYF	few	TRBV6-6	TRBJ2-7	TRBD1
TGTGCCAGCAGCCTCCTCAATGAGCAGTTCTTC	CASSLLNEQFF	many	TRBV7-9	TRBJ2-1	NA
TGTGCCAGCAGCGAAGAGGGAGCGTACACCTTC	CASSEEGAYTF	NA	TRBV11-2	TRBJ1-2	NA
TGTGCCAGCAGTCGCACCGGGGAGCTGTTTTTT	CASSRTGELFF	NA	TRBV5-6	TRBJ2-2	NA
TGCGCCAGCACTAGGACTAGCGGGGCCTACAATGAGCAGTTCTTC	CASTRTSGAYNEQFF	NA	TRBV5-1	TRBJ2-1	TRBD2
TGCGCCAGCAGCTTGGGCGCGGGGGGCTCCTACAATGAGCAGTTCTTC	CASSLGAGGSYNEQFF	few	TRBV5-1	TRBJ2-1	TRBD2
TGTGCCAGCAGCTTAGCGGAGGGGGCGTGGTATGGCTACACCTTC	CASSLAEGAWYGYTF	NA	TRBV7-2	TRBJ1-2	TRBD1
TGTGCCAGCAGCTTATTGGGGGCAGGGCGGAGTCCTGCCACTGAAGCTTTCTTT	CASSLLGAGRSPATEAFF	few	TRBV13	TRBJ1-1	NA
TGTGCCTGGAGTATCAGGCGCTCTGGAAACACCATATATTTT	CAWSIRRSGNTIYF	few	TRBV30	TRBJ1-3	NA
TGTGCCAGCAGCGGCGCGGGGGACACAGATACGCAGTATTTT	CASSGAGDTDTQYF	NA	TRBV9	TRBJ2-3	TRBD2
TGCGCCAGCAGCTTGGGTCCAGCGGGAGACTACAATGAGCAGTTCTTC	CASSLGPAGDYNEQFF	NA	TRBV5-1	TRBJ2-1	TRBD2
TGTGCCAGCTCACAGAAAGAGACCCAGTACTTC	CASSQKETQYF	few	TRBV2	TRBJ2-5	NA
TGCAGCGTTGAAGATCATCGGAGGGGTGACGAGCAGTACTTC	CSVEDHRRGDEQYF	NA	TRBV29-1	TRBJ2-7	NA
TGTGCCAGCAGCTTAGGATGGTCAAGGAGCACCGGGGAGCTGTTTTTT	CASSLGWSRSTGELFF	NA	TRBV7-6	TRBJ2-2	NA
TGTGCCAGCAGTTACTCAAGTGGCACGCAGTATTTT	CASSYSSGTQYF	few	TRBV6-6	TRBJ2-3	NA
TGTGCCAGCAGCAAATGGACAGGGGATGTTTCCTACGAGCAGTACTTC	CASSKWTGDVSYEQYF	NA	TRBV21-1	TRBJ2-7	NA
TGCGCCAGCAGCTTGGGTGGGAGGACAGATACGCAGTATTTT	CASSLGGRTDTQYF	NA	TRBV5-1	TRBJ2-3	NA
TGTGCCAGTAGGATTTCGGAGGGACAGCGGGACTATGGCTACACCTTC	CASRISEGQRDYGYTF	few	TRBV19	TRBJ1-2	TRBD1
TGTGCCAGCAGCTTAAGGTCCGCGGGGCGTGAGACCCAGTACTTC	CASSLRSAGRETQYF	once	TRBV7-2	TRBJ2-5	NA
TGTGCCTGGAGTGTACTCAGGTCTGGGGAGACCCAGTACTTC	CAWSVLRSGETQYF	few	TRBV30	TRBJ2-5	NA
TGTGCCAGCAGAGGGGGGGTGCCTCTCTCCTACGAGCAGTACTTC	CASRGGVPLSYEQYF	NA	TRBV6-6	TRBJ2-7	NA
TGTGCCTGGCAGGTGGCGCATACGCAGTATTTT	CAWQVAHTQYF	NA	TRBV30	TRBJ2-3	NA
TGTGCCAGCAGCTCCGCGGGACAGGCCTATGGCTACACCTTC	CASSSAGQAYGYTF	NA	TRBV7-2	TRBJ1-2	TRBD1
TGTGCCAGCAGCTTAGAAAGCCGGACAGGGGGGTACTTC	CASSLESRTGGYF	NA	TRBV7-2	TRBJ2-7	TRBD1
TGTGCCAGCAGCTTGGCCCAACAGGGCAGGAACGAGCAGTACTTC	CASSLAQQGRNEQYF	NA	TRBV5-4	TRBJ2-7	NA
TGTGCCAGCGTTAAGCTATCGGGCAATCAGCCCCAGCATTTT	CASVKLSGNQPQHF	NA	TRBV7-9	TRBJ1-5	NA
TGTGCCAGCTCAGAACCGGGACTAGAAGGGGAGACCCAGTACTTC	CASSEPGLEGETQYF	few	TRBV18	TRBJ2-5	TRBD2
TGTGCCAGCAGCGCCAGGGTTGTCAACGTCCTGACTTTC	CASSARVVNVLTF	few	TRBV7-2	TRBJ2-6	NA
TGCGCCAGCAGCTTGGTGCGACAGGGGGACGGTGAAGCTTTCTTT	CASSLVRQGDGEAFF	few	TRBV5-1	TRBJ1-1	TRBD1
TGTGCCAGCAGAGCGGCAGGGGGGAAAGAGACCCAGTACTTC	CASRAAGGKETQYF	NA	TRBV14	TRBJ2-5	NA
TGTGCCAGCAGTTACGGAGGGACAGGGCGTGAAAAACTGTTTTTT	CASSYGGTGREKLFF	NA	TRBV6-5	TRBJ1-4	TRBD1
TGTGCCAGCAGCTTAGTGGGGGGGGATGTAAGGAATGAGCAGTTCTTC	CASSLVGGDVRNEQFF	NA	TRBV11-2	TRBJ2-1	TRBD2
TGTGCCAGCAGCGTAGCCTTCGCGGGGGATTCCAATGAGCAGTTCTTC	CASSVAFAGDSNEQFF	few	TRBV9	TRBJ2-1	TRBD2
TGTGCCAGCACCCCGGGACAGAAAAATCAGCCCCAGCATTTT	CASTPGQKNQPQHF	NA	TRBV19	TRBJ1-5	TRBD1
TGCGCCAGCAGCTTGGGACAGATCTACGAGCAGTACTTC	CASSLGQIYEQYF	NA	TRBV5-1	TRBJ2-7	NA
TGTGCCAGCAGCGCCGGGACTTACTCTGGGGCCAACGTCCTGACTTTC	CASSAGTYSGANVLTF	few	TRBV9	TRBJ2-6	NA
TGTGCCAGCGCTCTGGGGGCGGACTATGGCTACACCTTC	CASALGADYGYTF	few	TRBV19	TRBJ1-2	NA
TGTGCCAGCAGTACTTATCCGGGACAGGGTTATGCCTTC	CASSTYPGQGYAF	few	TRBV6-5	TRBJ1-2	TRBD1
TGCGCCAGCAGCCAAGGCGGGGTTTTGGGGGGCACTGAAGCTTTCTTT	CASSQGGVLGGTEAFF	NA	TRBV4-3	TRBJ1-1	NA
TGTGCCAGCAGTCCCTGGGTGGGCCACGAGCAGTACTTC	CASSPWVGHEQYF	once	TRBV6-5	TRBJ2-7	NA
TGTGCCAGCAGCCCGTCCCGGGACAGACTACGAGAGCAGTACTTC	CASSPSRDRLREQYF	NA	TRBV5-6	TRBJ2-7	TRBD1
TGTGCCAGCTCACCATCTGCGGGAATCGACACTGAAGCTTTCTTT	CASSPSAGIDTEAFF	NA	TRBV18	TRBJ1-1	NA
TGCGCCAGCAGCTTGTCGGGTGACTATGGCTACACCTTC	CASSLSGDYGYTF	NA	TRBV5-1	TRBJ1-2	NA
TGTGCCAGCAGCCGACTAGTCAGGGAGCAGTTCTTC	CASSRLVREQFF	few	TRBV6-1	TRBJ2-1	NA
TGTGCCAGCAGCGTAGACACAGGGCCCTACAATGAGCAGTTCTTC	CASSVDTGPYNEQFF	few	TRBV9	TRBJ2-1	NA
TGTGCCAGCAGGGGACAGGGCTCCTACGAGCAGTACTTC	CASRGQGSYEQYF	NA	TRBV28	TRBJ2-7	TRBD1
TGTGCCTGGAGTGTAGCTAGCGGGGGGCTTGGGACCCAGTACTTC	CAWSVASGGLGTQYF	NA	TRBV30	TRBJ2-5	TRBD2
TGTGCCAGCAGCACCGGACTAGCGGGAGGGCAAATCATCCACGAGCAGTACTTC	CASSTGLAGGQIIHEQYF	NA	TRBV13	TRBJ2-7	TRBD2
TGTGCCAGCAGTCCATCTCCGGCAGGGCGGAACACTGAAGCTTTCTTT	CASSPSPAGRNTEAFF	few	TRBV28	TRBJ1-1	NA